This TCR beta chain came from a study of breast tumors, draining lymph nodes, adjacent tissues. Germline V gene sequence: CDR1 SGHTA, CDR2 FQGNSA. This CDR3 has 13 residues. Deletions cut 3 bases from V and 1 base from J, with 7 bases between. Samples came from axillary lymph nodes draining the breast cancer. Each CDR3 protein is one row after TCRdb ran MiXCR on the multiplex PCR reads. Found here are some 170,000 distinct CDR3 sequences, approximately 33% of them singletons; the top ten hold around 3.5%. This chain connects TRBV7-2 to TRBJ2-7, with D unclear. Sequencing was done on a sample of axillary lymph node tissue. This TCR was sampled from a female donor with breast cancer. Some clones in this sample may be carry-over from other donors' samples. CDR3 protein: CASSLCLSYEQYF. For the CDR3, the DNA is TGTGCCAGCAGCTTGTGTCTGTCCTACGAGCAGTACTTC.